The 13 T cell receptor beta chains below all came from one sample that was sequenced in a study of T cell responses to AZD1222 COVID-19 vaccine. Generated by immunoSEQ multiplex PCR, the TCRdb table keeps only in-frame clones and is missing some. The data hold 95,000 to 100,000 clones, with approximately 90% observed a single time. The source was peripheral blood, collected 28 days after the second AZD1222 dose. These receptors were collected from an adult who received the AZD1222 COVID-19 vaccine.

A note on this clone: Lacking the conserved final phenylalanine or tryptophan, this CDR3 likely reflects a read error. The DNA is omitted, as the CDR3 cannot be located on it reliably, and the CDR3 follows TCRdb's listing. The rearrangement joins TRBV28 to TRBJ1-2; TRBD1 is taken as the D call from the table, unchecked against the DNA. The V gene's germline CDR1 is MDHEN and CDR2 SYDVKM. Ends included, the CDR3 has 14 residues. The CDR3 reads CASSSLPYDRRLIL.

The chain employs TRBV27 and TRBJ1-4; no definite D call. This CDR3 is built from 13 residues. The germline gives CDR1 MNHEY, CDR2 SMNVEV (reference sequence). The V and J ends lost 6 bases and 0 bases respectively, with 5 bases between them. CDR3 loop: CASRGTTNEKLFF. CDR3 DNA sequence: TGTGCCAGCAGGGGGACAACTAATGAAAAACTGTTTTTT.

The chain recombines TRBV28 with TRBJ1-5; D uncertain. CDR1 and CDR2 (germline): MDHEN, SYDVKM. The CDR3 loop spans 15 amino acids. V lost 5 bases, J lost 3 bases, and 14 bases lay in between. CDR3 sequence reads: CASSLPVPINQPQHF. The CDR3 nucleotides read TGTGCCAGCAGTCTCCCGGTACCGATCAATCAGCCCCAGCATTTT.

This clone was observed a handful of times. The chain employs TRBV30 and TRBJ1-6; D is unresolved. Germline CDR1 is GTSNPN and CDR2 is SVGIG (reference sequence). CDR3 length: 14 residues. The V gene lost 7 bases and the J gene lost 2 bases, with 12 bases spanning the gap. The DNA for the CDR3 is TGTGCCTTTGGCGGGAGCGCCTATAATTCACCCCTCCACTTT. It translates to CAFGGSAYNSPLHF.

This chain connects TRBV19 to TRBJ2-1; 7 positions agree with TRBD2. Germline values: CDR1 LNHDA, CDR2 SQIVND (reference sequence). The CDR3 is 16 residues long. V was clipped by 5 bases and J by 0 bases; unmatched bases: 7. CDR3 sequence: CASSVPGGSSYNEQFF. The CDR3 DNA sequence: TGTGCCAGTAGTGTTCCGGGGGGAAGCTCCTACAATGAGCAGTTCTTC.

This clone was recorded only once. The rearrangement links TRBV5-4 to TRBJ1-2, with D possibly matching TRBD1 (6 bases). Between the trimmed V and J ends, which lost 0 bases and 4 bases, there was a span of 16 bases. The CDR3 spans 16 residues. CDR1 and CDR2 (germline): SGHNT, YYREEE (reference sequence). This CDR3 reads CASSLGGQASGYGYTF. CDR3 nucleotides: TGTGCCAGCAGCTTGGGGGGGCAGGCGTCCGGCTATGGCTACACCTTC.

This clone was detected once. CDR3 sequence reads: CAISESDRSYGYTF. The CDR3 nucleotides are TGTGCCATCAGTGAATCCGATCGAAGCTATGGCTACACCTTC. This sequence joins TRBV10-3 and TRBJ1-2; the D is unclear. The CDR3 sequence is 14 residues long. Trimming pared 3 bases from V and 4 bases from J, leaving 12 bases between. Germline values: CDR1 ENHRY, CDR2 SYGVKD.

Note on this clone: Its ends do not fully match the called genes, so a read error is possible. V usage is TRBV27 and J usage is TRBJ2-7, with TRBD1 as a possible D gene (6 bases). Germline loops: CDR1 MNHEY, CDR2 SMNVEV (reference sequence). CDR3 size: 12 residues. As DNA, the CDR3 is TGTGCCAGCAGTCCCTCGACAGGTGCCTTGAACTTC. Translating gives CASSPSTGALNF.

The V call is TRBV7-9, the J call TRBJ2-7, with D maybe TRBD1 (5 bases). The germline gives CDR1 SEHNR, CDR2 FQNEAQ (reference sequence). The CDR3 sequence is 15 residues long. The V end was cut by 4 bases, the J end by 0 bases, with 13 bases between. For the CDR3, the DNA is TGTGCCAGCAGCTCCCCCAGACAGAGCTCCTACGAGCAGTACTTC. Protein: CASSSPRQSSYEQYF.

The chain uses TRBV3-1 (or the pseudogene TRBV3-2) and TRBJ2-1; TRBD1 matches 8 bases. The CDR3 loop spans 13 amino acids. Per germline, CDR1 LGHDT and CDR2 YNNKEL (reference sequence). The trim removed 1 base at V and 9 bases at J, leaving 2 bases unmatched. The CDR3 region is CASSQAGGGEQFF. CDR3 in DNA: TGTGCCAGCAGCCAAGCAGGGGGCGGTGAGCAGTTCTTC.

CDR3 region: CASSPGLAANQETQYF. Here the CDR3 DNA reads TGTGCCAGCAGCCCTGGACTAGCGGCTAACCAAGAGACCCAGTACTTC. The rearrangement joins TRBV5-8 to TRBJ2-5, with 10 bases aligning to TRBD2. The CDR3 length is 16 residues. With 4 bases clipped from V and 0 bases from J, the junction kept 6 bases outside the gene matches. CDR1 SGHTS and CDR2 YDEGEE come from the germline V gene.

The V call is TRBV28, the J call TRBJ2-1, with D perhaps matching TRBD2 (6 bases). Germline loops: CDR1 MDHEN, CDR2 SYDVKM. There are 19 residues in the CDR3. V was cut by 4 bases and J by 6 bases, with 28 bases left in between. The CDR3 loop reads CASSSVRGKWGERFNEQFF. Written as DNA, the CDR3 is TGTGCCAGCAGTTCGGTACGGGGCAAATGGGGGGAGAGGTTCAATGAGCAGTTCTTC.

This rearrangement joins TRBV19 to TRBJ1-1; D remains unclear. CDR3 size: 14 residues. Germline V gene lookup returns CDR1 LNHDA and CDR2 SQIVND (reference sequence). Deletions cut 1 base from V and 0 bases from J, with 6 bases between. As DNA, the CDR3 is TGTGCCAGTAGTATAGGCCTCATGAACACTGAAGCTTTCTTT. Its protein is CASSIGLMNTEAFF.